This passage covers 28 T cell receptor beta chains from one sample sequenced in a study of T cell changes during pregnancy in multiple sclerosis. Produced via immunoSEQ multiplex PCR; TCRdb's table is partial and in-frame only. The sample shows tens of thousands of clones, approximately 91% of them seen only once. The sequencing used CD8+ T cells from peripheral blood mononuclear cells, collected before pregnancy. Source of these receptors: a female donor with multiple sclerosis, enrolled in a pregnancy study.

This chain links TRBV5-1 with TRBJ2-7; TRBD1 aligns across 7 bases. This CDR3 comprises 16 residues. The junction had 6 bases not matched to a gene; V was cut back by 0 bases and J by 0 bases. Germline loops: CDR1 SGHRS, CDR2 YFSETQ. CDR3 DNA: TGCGCCAGCAGCTTGGCGGGACAGAAGAGCTCCTACGAGCAGTACTTC. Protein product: CASSLAGQKSSYEQYF.

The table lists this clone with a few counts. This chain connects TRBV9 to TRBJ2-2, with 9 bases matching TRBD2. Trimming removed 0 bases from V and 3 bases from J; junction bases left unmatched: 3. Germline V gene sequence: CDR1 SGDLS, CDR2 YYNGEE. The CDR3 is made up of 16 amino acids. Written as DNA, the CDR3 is TGTGCCAGCAGCGTAGAAGCGGGGGGCTACACCGGGGAGCTGTTTTTT. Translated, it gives CASSVEAGGYTGELFF. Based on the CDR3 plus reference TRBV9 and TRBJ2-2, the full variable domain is DSGVTQTPKHLITATGQRVTLRCSPRSGDLSVYWYQQSLDQGLQFLIQYYNGEERAKGNILERFSAQQFPDLHSELNLSSLELGDSALYFCASSVEAGGYTGELFFGEGSRLTVL.

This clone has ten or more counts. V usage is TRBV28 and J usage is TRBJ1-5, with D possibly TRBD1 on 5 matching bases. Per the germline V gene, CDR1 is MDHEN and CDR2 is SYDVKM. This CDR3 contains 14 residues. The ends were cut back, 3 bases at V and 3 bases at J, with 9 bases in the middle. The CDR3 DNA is TGTGCCAGCAGTTTTAGACAGATCAATCAGCCCCAGCATTTT. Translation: CASSFRQINQPQHF. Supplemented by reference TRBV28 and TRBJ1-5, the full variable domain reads DVKVTQSSRYLVKRTGEKVFLECVQDMDHENMFWYRQDPGLGLRLIYFSYDVKMKEKGDIPEGYSVSREKKERFSLILESASTNQTSMYLCASSFRQINQPQHFGDGTRLSIL.

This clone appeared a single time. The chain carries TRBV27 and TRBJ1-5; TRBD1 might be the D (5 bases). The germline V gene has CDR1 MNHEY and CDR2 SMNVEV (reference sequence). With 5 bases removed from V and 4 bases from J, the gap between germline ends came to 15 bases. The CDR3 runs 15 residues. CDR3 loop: CASSIKGLGNQPQHF. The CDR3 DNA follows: TGTGCCAGCAGTATTAAGGGGCTCGGGAATCAGCCCCAGCATTTT.

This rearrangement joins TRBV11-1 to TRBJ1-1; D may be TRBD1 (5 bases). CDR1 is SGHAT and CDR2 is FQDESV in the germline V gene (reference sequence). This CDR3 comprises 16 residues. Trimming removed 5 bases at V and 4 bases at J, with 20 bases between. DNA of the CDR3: TGTGCCAGCAGCCCCCTCTCTTGGGGCCAAGGCACTGAAGCTTTCTTT. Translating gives CASSPLSWGQGTEAFF.

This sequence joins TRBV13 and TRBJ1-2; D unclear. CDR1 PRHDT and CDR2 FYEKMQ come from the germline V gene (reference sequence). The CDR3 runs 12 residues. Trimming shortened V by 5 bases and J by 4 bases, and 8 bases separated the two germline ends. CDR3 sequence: CASSTGTYGYTF. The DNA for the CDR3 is TGTGCCAGCAGCACGGGAACCTATGGCTACACCTTC.

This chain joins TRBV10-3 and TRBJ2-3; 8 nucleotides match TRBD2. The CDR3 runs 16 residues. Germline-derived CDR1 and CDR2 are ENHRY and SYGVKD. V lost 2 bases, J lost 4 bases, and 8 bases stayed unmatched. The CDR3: CAISEAPGLGSDTQYF. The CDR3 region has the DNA TGTGCCATCAGTGAGGCTCCGGGACTAGGTTCAGATACGCAGTATTTT.

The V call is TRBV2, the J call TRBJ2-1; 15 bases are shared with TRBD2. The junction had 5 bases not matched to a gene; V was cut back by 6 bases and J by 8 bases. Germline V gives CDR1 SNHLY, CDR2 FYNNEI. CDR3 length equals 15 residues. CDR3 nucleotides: TGTGCCAGCAGGAAAGGGACTAGCGGGGGGCATGAGCAGTTCTTC. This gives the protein CASRKGTSGGHEQFF.

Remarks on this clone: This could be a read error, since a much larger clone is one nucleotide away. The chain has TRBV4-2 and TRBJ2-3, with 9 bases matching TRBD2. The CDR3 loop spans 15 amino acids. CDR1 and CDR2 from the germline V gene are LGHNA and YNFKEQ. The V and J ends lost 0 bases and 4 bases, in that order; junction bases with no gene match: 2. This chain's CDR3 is CASSQERGGPDTQYF. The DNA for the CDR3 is TGTGCCAGCAGCCAAGAGCGGGGGGGCCCAGATACGCAGTATTTT.

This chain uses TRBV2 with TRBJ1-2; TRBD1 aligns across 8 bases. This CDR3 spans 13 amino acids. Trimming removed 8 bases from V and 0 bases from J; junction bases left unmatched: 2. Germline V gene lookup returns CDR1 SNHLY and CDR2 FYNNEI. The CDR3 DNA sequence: TGTGCCAGCTTCAGGGGGCCTAACTATGGCTACACCTTC. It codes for CASFRGPNYGYTF.

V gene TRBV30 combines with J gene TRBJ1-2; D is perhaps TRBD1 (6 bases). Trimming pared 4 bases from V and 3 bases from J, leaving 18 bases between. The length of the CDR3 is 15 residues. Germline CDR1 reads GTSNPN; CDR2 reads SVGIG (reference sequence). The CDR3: CAWNEDRTFYYGYTF. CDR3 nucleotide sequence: TGTGCCTGGAACGAGGACAGAACATTTTACTATGGCTACACCTTC.

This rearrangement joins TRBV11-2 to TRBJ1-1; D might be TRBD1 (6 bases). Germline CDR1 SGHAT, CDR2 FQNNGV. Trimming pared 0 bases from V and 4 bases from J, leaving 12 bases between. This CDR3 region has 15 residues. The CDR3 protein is CASSLDGGPITEAFF. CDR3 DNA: TGTGCCAGCAGCTTAGACGGGGGGCCAATCACTGAAGCTTTCTTT. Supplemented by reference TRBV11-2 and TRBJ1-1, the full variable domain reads EAGVAQSPRYKIIEKRQSVAFWCNPISGHATLYWYQQILGQGPKLLIQFQNNGVVDDSQLPKDRFSAERLKGVDSTLKIQPAKLEDSAVYLCASSLDGGPITEAFFGQGTRLTVV.

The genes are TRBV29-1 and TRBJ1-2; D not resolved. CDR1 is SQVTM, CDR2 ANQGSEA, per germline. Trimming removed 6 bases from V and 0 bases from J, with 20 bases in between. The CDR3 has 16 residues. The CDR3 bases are TGCAGCGTCCTGGTAATCCCCCACACACCTAACTATGGCTACACCTTC. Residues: CSVLVIPHTPNYGYTF.

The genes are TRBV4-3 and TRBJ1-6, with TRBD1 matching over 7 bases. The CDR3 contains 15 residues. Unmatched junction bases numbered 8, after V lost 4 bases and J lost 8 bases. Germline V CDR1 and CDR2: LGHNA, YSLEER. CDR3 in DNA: TGCGCCAGCAGCCGCCTTACAGGGGATGATTCACCCCTCCACTTT. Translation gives CASSRLTGDDSPLHF.

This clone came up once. This CDR3 is CASSSADQGRNEKLFF. The CDR3 nucleotides read TGTGCCAGCAGCTCGGCCGATCAGGGTCGGAATGAAAAACTGTTTTTT. This chain joins TRBV13 and TRBJ1-4; D is perhaps TRBD1 (5 bases). This CDR3 is built from 16 residues. V gave up 4 bases and J gave up 5 bases, with 17 bases separating them. Germline V gene data show CDR1 as PRHDT and CDR2 as FYEKMQ (reference sequence).

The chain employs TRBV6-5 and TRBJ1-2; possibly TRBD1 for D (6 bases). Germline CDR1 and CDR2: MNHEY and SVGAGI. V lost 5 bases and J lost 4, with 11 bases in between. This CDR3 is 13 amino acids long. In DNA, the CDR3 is TGTGCCAGCAGTCTGGGGGGGGCCTATGGCTACACCTTC. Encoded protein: CASSLGGAYGYTF.

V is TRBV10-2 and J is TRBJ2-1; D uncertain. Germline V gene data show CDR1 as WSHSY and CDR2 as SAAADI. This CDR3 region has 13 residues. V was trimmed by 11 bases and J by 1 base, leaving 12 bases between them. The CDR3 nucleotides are TGCGCCCCCCCGCGGCTGTCCTACAATGAGCAGTTCTTC. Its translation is CAPPRLSYNEQFF.

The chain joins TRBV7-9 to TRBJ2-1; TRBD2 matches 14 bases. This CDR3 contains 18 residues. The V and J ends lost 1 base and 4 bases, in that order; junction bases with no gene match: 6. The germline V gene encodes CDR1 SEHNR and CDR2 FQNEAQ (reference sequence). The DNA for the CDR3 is TGTGCCAGCAGCTTAGGACTAGCGGGGGGGCCGGGATACAATGAGCAGTTCTTC. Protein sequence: CASSLGLAGGPGYNEQFF.

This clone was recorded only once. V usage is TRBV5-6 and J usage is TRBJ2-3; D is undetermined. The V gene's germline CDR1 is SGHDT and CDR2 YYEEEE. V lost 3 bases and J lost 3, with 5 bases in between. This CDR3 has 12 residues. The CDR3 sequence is CASSSRTDTQYF. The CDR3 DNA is TGTGCCAGCAGCTCGAGAACAGATACGCAGTATTTT. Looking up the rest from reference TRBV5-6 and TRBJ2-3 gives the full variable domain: DAGVTQSPTHLIKTRGQQVTLRCSPKSGHDTVSWYQQALGQGPQFIFQYYEEEERQRGNFPDRFSGHQFPNYSSELNVNALLLGDSALYLCASSSRTDTQYFGPGTRLTVL.

CDR3: CASSQEDGGARSETQYF. In nucleotides, the CDR3 is TGCGCCAGCAGCCAAGAGGACGGGGGGGCCAGGTCAGAGACCCAGTACTTC. The chain has TRBV4-1 and TRBJ2-5; 8 bases fit TRBD2. V shed 0 bases and J 4 bases; nucleotides not matched to a gene: 10. The CDR3 totals 17 residues. Looked up from germline, CDR1 is MGHRA and CDR2 is YSYEKL.

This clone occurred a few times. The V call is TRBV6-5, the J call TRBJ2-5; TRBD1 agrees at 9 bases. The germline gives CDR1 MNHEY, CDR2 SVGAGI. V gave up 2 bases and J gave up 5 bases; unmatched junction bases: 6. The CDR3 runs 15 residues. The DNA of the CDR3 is TGTGCCAGCAGTTACACGACAGGGGGGGCGGAGACCCAGTACTTC. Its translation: CASSYTTGGAETQYF.

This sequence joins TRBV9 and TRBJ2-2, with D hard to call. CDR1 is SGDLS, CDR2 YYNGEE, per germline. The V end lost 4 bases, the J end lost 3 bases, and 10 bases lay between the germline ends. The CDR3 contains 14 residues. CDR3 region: CASSSGGYTGELFF. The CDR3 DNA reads TGTGCCAGCAGCTCGGGTGGATACACCGGGGAGCTGTTTTTT.

The CDR3 bases are TGTGCCACCATCGTCGGGGGAAACACCATATATTTT. Translating it yields CATIVGGNTIYF. V and J are TRBV11-2 and TRBJ1-3; no clear D. V was pared by 10 bases and J by 4 bases, with 11 bases between. The CDR3 runs to 12 residues. Germline CDR1 SGHAT, CDR2 FQNNGV.

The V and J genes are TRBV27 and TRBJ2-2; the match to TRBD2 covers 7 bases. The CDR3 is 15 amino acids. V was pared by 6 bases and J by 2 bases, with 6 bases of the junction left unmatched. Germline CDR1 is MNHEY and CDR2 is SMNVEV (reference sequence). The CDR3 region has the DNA TGTGCCAGCAGCCTACTAGCGACAAACACCGGGGAGCTGTTTTTT. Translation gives CASSLLATNTGELFF.

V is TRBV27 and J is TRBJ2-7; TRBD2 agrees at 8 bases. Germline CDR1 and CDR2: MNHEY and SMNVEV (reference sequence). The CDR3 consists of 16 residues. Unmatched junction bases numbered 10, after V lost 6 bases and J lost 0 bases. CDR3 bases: TGTGCCAGCAGCCGAGAGACTAGCGCGGCCTCCTACGAGCAGTACTTC. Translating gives CASSRETSAASYEQYF.

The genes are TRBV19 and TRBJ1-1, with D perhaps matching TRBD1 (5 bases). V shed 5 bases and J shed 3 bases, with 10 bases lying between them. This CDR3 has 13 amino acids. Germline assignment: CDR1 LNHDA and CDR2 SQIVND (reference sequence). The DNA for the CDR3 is TGTGCCAGTAGTCCGGACACCTACACTGAAGCTTTCTTT. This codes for CASSPDTYTEAFF.

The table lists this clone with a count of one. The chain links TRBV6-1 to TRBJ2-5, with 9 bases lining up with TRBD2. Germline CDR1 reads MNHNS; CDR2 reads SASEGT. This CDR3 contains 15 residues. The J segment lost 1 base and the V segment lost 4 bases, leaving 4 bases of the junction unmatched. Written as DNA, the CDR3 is TGTGCCAGCAGTGGAGTAGCGGGGGCCCAAGAGACCCAGTACTTC. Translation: CASSGVAGAQETQYF.

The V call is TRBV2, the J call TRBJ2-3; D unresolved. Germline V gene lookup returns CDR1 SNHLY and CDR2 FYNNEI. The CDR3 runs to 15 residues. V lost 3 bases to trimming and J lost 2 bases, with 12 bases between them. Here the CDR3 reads CASSEVRQFTDTQYF. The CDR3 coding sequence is TGTGCCAGCAGTGAGGTCCGTCAGTTCACAGATACGCAGTATTTT.